This TCR beta chain emerged from a study of response to subunit inactivated influenza vaccine. The study's findings and limits: The authors suggested that every seasonal influenza vaccination recruits few new T cells.

Via MiXCR, TCRdb re-called the RT-PCR reads, giving one row per CDR3 protein. The sample lists approximately 290,000 distinct CDR3 sequences; 22% were seen once. The germline gives CDR1 SGHAT, CDR2 FQNNGV. The CDR3 covers 15 residues. V was cut by 4 bases and J by 4 bases, with 16 bases left in between. Remarks on this clonotype: What it binds is unknown.

The clonotype was recovered from a man between 50 and 75 years old who received an inactivated influenza vaccine. The sequenced sample was PBMCs from blood, obtained around 22 months after vaccination. The chain recombines TRBV11-2 with TRBJ2-5; tentatively, D is TRBD2 (6 bases). The CDR3 sequence is CASSWTPGSRETQYF. As DNA, the CDR3 is TGTGCCAGCAGCTGGACCCCCGGGAGTCGAGAGACCCAGTACTTC.